The present entry profiles one T cell receptor beta chain with its context. The data originate from a study of blood T cell repertoires in COVID-19. About the study: The study drew acute and convalescent COVID-19 samples from the United States, Italy and Spain. The cDNA or gDNA used as material had been derived from T cells, B-cell-depleted T cells, or PBMCs.

This CDR3 has 16 residues. The germline gives CDR1 LNHDA, CDR2 SQIVND (reference sequence). The germline V and J ends were trimmed by 3 bases and 5 bases, with 17 bases remaining between them. In the original workflow: Amplification of reference gene primers was used by the study to estimate nucleated cell counts. Assay: immunoSEQ multiplex PCR; the TCRdb copy retains only in-frame clones and omits some. From that table come the V and J calls and clone size; the DNA was used to work out D and trimming. Here the sample spans some 50,000 clones, 80% to 85% being singletons. The sequence was collected from a man over 45 with acute or convalescent COVID-19. Sample: peripheral blood. V is TRBV19 and J is TRBJ2-1; a weak D match, TRBD1 (5 bases). The CDR3 sequence is CASSIRVSVWDNEQFF. In DNA, the CDR3 is TGTGCCAGTAGTATCAGGGTTTCGGTATGGGACAATGAGCAGTTCTTC.